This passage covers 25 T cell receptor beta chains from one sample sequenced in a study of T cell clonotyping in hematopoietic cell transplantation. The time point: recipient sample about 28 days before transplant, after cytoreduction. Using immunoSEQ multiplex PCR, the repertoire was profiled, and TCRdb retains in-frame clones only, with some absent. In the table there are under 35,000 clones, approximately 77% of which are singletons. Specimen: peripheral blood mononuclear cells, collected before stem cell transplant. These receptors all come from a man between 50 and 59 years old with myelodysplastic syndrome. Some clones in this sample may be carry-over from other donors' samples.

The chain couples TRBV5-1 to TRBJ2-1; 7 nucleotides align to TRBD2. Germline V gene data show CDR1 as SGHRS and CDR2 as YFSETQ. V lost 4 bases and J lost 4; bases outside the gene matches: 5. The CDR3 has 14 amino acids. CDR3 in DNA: TGCGCCAGCAGCGTCTCCGGGAGGTACAATGAGCAGTTCTTC. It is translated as CASSVSGRYNEQFF.

The CDR3, as DNA: TGTGCCAGCAGCGACGACGGGGGGTCTGGGGCCAACGTCCTGACTTTC. Its translation: CASSDDGGSGANVLTF. The rearrangement uses TRBV9 and TRBJ2-6, with 7 bases aligning to TRBD2. This CDR3 has 16 residues. Germline CDR1 is SGDLS and CDR2 is YYNGEE. Trimming cost V 3 bases and J 1 base; bases outside gene matches: 4.

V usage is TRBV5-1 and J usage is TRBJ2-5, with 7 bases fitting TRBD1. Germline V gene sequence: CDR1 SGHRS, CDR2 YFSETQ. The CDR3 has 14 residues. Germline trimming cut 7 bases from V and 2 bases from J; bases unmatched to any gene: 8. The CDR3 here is CASGFGQAQETQYF. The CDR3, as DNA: TGCGCCAGCGGGTTCGGACAGGCTCAAGAGACCCAGTACTTC.

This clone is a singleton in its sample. The DNA of the CDR3 is TGTGCCAGCAGCTTGGGACTAGCGGTAAAGGGGCAGTTCTTC. Translation: CASSLGLAVKGQFF. The chain recombines TRBV7-9 with TRBJ2-1; 11 bases line up with TRBD2. This CDR3 is 14 amino acids long. CDR1 and CDR2 (germline): SEHNR, FQNEAQ (reference sequence). Trimming took 3 bases from V and 12 from J; bases not matched to a gene: 7.

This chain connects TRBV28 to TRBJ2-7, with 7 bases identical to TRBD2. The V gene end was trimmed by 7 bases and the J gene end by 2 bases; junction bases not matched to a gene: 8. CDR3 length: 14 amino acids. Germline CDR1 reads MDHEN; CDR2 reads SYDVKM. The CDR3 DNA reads TGTGCCAGCACTCTCCCGGGAGGCACCTACGAGCAGTACTTC. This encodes CASTLPGGTYEQYF.

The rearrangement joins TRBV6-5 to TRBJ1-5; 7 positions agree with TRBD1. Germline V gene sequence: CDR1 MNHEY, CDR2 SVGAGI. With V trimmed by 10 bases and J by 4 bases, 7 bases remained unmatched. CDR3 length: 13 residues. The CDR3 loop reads CATRQGWNQPQHF. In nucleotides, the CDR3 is TGTGCCACCAGACAGGGTTGGAATCAGCCCCAGCATTTT.

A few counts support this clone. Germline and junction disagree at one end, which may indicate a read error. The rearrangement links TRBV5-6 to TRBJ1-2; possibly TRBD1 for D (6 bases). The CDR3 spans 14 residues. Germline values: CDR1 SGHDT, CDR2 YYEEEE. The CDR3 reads CASSAGGPLVGYAF. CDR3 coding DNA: TGTGCCAGCAGCGCGGGGGGGCCGCTCGTTGGCTACGCCTTC. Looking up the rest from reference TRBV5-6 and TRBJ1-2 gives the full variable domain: DAGVTQSPTHLIKTRGQQVTLRCSPKSGHDTVSWYQQALGQGPQFIFQYYEEEERQRGNFPDRFSGHQFPNYSSELNVNALLLGDSALYLCASSAGGPLVGYAFGSGTRLTVV.

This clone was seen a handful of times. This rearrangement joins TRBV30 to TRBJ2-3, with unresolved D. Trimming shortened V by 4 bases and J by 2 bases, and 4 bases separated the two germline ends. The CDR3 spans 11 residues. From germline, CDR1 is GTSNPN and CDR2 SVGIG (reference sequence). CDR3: CAWKHTDTQYF. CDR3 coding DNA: TGTGCCTGGAAACACACAGATACGCAGTATTTT.

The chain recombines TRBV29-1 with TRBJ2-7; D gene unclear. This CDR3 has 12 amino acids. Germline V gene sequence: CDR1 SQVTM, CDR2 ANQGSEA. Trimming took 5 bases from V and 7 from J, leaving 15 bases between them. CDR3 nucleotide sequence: TGCAGCGTTCAGTTAGGAGTTTCGGAGCAGTACTTC. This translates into CSVQLGVSEQYF.

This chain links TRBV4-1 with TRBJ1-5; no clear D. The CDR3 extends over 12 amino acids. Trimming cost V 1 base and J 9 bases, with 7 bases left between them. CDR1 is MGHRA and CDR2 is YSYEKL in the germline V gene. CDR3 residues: CASSQVGGPQHF. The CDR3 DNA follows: TGCGCCAGCAGCCAAGTAGGAGGGCCCCAGCATTTT.

CDR3 DNA: TGCAGTGCCGGTGGCTACACCTTC. Amino acids: CSAGGYTF. The V gene is TRBV20-1, the J gene TRBJ1-2; D not certain. This CDR3 has 8 amino acids. The V end was cut by 6 bases, the J end by 7 bases, with 3 bases between. Germline CDR1 reads DFQATT; CDR2 reads SNEGSKA (reference sequence).

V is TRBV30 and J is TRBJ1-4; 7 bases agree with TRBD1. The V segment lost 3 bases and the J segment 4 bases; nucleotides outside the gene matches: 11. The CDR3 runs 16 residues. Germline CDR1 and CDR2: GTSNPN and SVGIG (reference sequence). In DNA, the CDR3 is TGTGCCTGGAGCGGAATCCCAGGGGGTGTTAATGAAAAACTGTTTTTT. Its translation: CAWSGIPGGVNEKLFF.

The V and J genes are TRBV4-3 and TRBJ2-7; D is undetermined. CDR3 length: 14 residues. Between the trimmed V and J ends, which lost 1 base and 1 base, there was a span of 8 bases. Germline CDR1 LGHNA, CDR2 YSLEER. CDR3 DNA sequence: TGCGCCAGCAGCCAAGGGCGGAGTTCCTACGAGCAGTACTTC. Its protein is CASSQGRSSYEQYF.

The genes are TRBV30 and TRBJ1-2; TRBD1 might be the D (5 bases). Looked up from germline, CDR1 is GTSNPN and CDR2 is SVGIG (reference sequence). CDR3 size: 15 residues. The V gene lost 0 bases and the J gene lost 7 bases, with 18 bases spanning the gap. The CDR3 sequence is CAWSVRRRGPGGYTF. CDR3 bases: TGTGCCTGGAGTGTCAGAAGAAGGGGCCCCGGTGGCTACACCTTC.

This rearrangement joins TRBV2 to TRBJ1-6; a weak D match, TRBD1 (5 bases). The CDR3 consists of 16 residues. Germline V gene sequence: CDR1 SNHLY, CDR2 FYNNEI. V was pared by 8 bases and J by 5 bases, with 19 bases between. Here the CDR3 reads CASVTLSGDHNSPLHF. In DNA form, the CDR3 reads TGTGCCAGCGTGACTCTTAGCGGGGACCATAATTCACCCCTCCACTTT.

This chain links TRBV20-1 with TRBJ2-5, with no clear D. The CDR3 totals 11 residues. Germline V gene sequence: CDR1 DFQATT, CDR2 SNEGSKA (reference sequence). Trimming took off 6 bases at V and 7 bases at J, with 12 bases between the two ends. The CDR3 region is CSARTLGTQYF. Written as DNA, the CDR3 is TGCAGTGCCAGAACCCTGGGGACCCAGTACTTC.

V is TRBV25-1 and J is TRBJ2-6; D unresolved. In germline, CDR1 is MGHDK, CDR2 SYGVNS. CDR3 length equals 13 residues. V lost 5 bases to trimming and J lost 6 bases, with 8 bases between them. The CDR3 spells CASSPTLANVLTF. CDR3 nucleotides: TGTGCCAGCAGTCCTACCTTGGCCAACGTCCTGACTTTC. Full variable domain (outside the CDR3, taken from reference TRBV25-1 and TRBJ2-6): EADIYQTPRYLVIGTGKKITLECSQTMGHDKMYWYQQDPGMELHLIHYSYGVNSTEKGDLSSESTVSRIRTEHFPLTLESARPSHTSQYLCASSPTLANVLTFGAGSRLTVL.

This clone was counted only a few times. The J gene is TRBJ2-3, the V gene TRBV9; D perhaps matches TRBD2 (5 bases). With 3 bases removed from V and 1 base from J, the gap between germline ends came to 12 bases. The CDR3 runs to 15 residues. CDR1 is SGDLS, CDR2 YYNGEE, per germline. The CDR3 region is CASSALAIGTDTQYF. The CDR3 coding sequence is TGTGCCAGCAGCGCCCTAGCTATAGGCACAGATACGCAGTATTTT.

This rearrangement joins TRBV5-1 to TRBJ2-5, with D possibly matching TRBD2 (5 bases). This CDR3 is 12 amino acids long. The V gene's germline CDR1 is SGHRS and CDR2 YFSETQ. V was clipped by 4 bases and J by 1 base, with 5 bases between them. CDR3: CASSEGQETQYF. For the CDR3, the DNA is TGCGCCAGCAGCGAGGGCCAAGAGACCCAGTACTTC. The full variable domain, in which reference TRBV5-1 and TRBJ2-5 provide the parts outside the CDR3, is KAGVTQTPRYLIKTRGQQVTLSCSPISGHRSVSWYQQTPGQGLQFLFEYFSETQRNKGNFPGRFSGRQFSNSRSEMNVSTLELGDSALYLCASSEGQETQYFGPGTRLLVL.

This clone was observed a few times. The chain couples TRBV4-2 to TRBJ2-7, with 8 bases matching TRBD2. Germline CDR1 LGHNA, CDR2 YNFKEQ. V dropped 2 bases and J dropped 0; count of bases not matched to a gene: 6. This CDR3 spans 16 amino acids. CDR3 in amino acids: CASSQIPREASYEQYF. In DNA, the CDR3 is TGTGCCAGCAGCCAAATTCCGCGGGAGGCCTCCTACGAGCAGTACTTC.

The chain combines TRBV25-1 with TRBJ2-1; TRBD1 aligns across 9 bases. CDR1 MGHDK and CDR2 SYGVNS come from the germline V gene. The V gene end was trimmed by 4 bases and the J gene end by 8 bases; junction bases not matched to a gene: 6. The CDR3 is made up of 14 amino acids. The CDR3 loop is CASSGYRGQDEQFF. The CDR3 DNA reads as TGTGCCAGCAGTGGATACAGGGGGCAGGATGAGCAGTTCTTC.

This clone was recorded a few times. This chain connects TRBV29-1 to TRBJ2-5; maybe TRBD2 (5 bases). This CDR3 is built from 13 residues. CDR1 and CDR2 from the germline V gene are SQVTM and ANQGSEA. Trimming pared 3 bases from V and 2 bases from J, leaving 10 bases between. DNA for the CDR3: TGCAGCGTTGAGACTAACGCGCAAGAGACCCAGTACTTC. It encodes CSVETNAQETQYF.

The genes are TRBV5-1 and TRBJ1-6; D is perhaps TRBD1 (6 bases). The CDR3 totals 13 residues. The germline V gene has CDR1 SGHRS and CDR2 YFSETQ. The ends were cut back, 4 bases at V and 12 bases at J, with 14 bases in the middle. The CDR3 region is CASSPRRGEPLHF. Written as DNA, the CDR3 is TGCGCCAGCAGCCCTCGGAGGGGGGAACCCCTCCACTTT. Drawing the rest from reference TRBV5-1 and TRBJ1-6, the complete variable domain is KAGVTQTPRYLIKTRGQQVTLSCSPISGHRSVSWYQQTPGQGLQFLFEYFSETQRNKGNFPGRFSGRQFSNSRSEMNVSTLELGDSALYLCASSPRRGEPLHFGNGTRLTVT.

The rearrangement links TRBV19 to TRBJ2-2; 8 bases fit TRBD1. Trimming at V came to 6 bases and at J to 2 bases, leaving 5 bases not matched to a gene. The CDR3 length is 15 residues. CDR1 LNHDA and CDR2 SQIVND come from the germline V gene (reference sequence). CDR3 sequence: CASRFGTGNTGELFF. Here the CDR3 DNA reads TGTGCCAGTAGATTCGGGACAGGTAACACCGGGGAGCTGTTTTTT. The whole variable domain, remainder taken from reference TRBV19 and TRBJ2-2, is DGGITQSPKYLFRKEGQNVTLSCEQNLNHDAMYWYRQDPGQGLRLIYYSQIVNDFQKGDIAEGYSVSREKKESFPLTVTSAQKNPTAFYLCASRFGTGNTGELFFGEGSRLTVL.

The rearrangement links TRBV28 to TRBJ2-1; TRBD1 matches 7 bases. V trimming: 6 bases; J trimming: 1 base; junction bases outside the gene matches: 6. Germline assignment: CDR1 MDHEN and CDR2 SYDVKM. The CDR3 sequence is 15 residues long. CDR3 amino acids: CASSGHRGSYNEQFF. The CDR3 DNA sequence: TGTGCCAGCAGCGGACACAGGGGTTCCTACAATGAGCAGTTCTTC.